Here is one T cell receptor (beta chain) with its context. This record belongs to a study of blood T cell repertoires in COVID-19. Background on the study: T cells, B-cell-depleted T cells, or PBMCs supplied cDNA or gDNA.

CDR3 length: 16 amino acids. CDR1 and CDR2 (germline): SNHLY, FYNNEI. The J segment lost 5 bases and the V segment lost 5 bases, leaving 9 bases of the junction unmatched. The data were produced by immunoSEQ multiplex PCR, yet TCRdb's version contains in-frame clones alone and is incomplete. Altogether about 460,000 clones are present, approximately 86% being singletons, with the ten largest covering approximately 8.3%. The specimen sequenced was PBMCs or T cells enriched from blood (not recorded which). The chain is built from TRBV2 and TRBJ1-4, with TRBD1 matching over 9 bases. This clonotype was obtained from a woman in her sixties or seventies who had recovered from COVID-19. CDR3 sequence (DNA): TGTGCCAGCAGTCCCGGGACAGGGTTCCAGAATGAAAAACTGTTTTTT. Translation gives CASSPGTGFQNEKLFF.